Following are 9 T cell receptor beta chains from one sample sequenced in a study of cytomegalovirus exposure and HLA in healthy donors. PCR involved 60 Vbeta and 13 Jbeta primers. Profiling relied on immunoSEQ multiplex PCR, and the TCRdb table lists in-frame clones only, not all of them. The table lists 60,000 or so clones, 85% to 90% of them singletons. The sequencing input was PBMCs. These receptors all come from a female donor in good health and CMV-seronegative.

V usage is TRBV5-1 and J usage is TRBJ1-2, with a possible D match to TRBD1 (5 bases). V gave up 2 bases and J gave up 8 bases, with 16 bases separating them. The germline V gene encodes CDR1 SGHRS and CDR2 YFSETQ. The CDR3 has 14 amino acids. The CDR3 sequence is CASSLNWGAGGYTF. CDR3 bases: TGCGCCAGCAGCTTAAATTGGGGCGCAGGGGGCTACACCTTC.

This chain's CDR3 is CASSLSAGQGGTEAFF. The DNA of the CDR3 is TGTGCCAGCAGTTTATCGGCGGGACAGGGCGGCACTGAAGCTTTCTTT. The chain links TRBV27 to TRBJ1-1; TRBD1 matches 9 bases. CDR3 length: 16 residues. CDR1 is MNHEY and CDR2 is SMNVEV in the germline V gene (reference sequence). V trimming: 0 bases; J trimming: 4 bases; junction bases outside the gene matches: 6.

CDR3 sequence (DNA): TGTGCCAGCTCACTATCAAGGACTAGCTGGGAGACCCAGTACTTC. It encodes CASSLSRTSWETQYF. The chain carries TRBV18 and TRBJ2-5; 8 bases align to TRBD2. The CDR3 has 15 amino acids. The germline gives CDR1 KGHSH, CDR2 LQKENI. With V trimmed by 4 bases and J by 5 bases, 9 bases remained unmatched.

This clone was detected only once. The V gene is TRBV27, the J gene TRBJ1-2; TRBD1 is a possible D gene (6 bases). With 5 bases removed from V and 5 bases from J, the gap between germline ends came to 9 bases. The CDR3 length is 12 residues. Germline CDR1 is MNHEY and CDR2 is SMNVEV (reference sequence). CDR3 sequence reads: CASSGQWYGYTF. The CDR3 nucleotides read TGTGCCAGCAGTGGACAGTGGTATGGCTACACCTTC.

The V call is TRBV19, the J call TRBJ2-7; 8 positions agree with TRBD1. Losses at the gene ends were 4 bases for V and 0 bases for J; bases not matched to a gene: 2. Germline-derived CDR1 and CDR2 are LNHDA and SQIVND (reference sequence). The CDR3 has 14 amino acids. The CDR3 spells CASSRGTGSYEQYF. Here the CDR3 DNA reads TGTGCCAGTAGTAGGGGGACAGGCTCCTACGAGCAGTACTTC.

With respect to this clone: Other DNA sequences in this sample translate to the same CDR3. CDR3 in DNA: TGTGCCAGCAGCGTAGACGAGGGGGATGGCTATGGCTACACCTTC. This translates into CASSVDEGDGYGYTF. The rearrangement joins TRBV9 to TRBJ1-2; D perhaps matches TRBD1 (6 bases). Looked up from germline, CDR1 is SGDLS and CDR2 is YYNGEE. Trimming took 0 bases from V and 4 from J, leaving 13 bases between them. This CDR3 comprises 15 residues.

This chain connects TRBV5-6 to TRBJ1-3; maybe TRBD1 (6 bases). This CDR3 is 17 amino acids long. V lost 2 bases, J lost 0 bases, and 15 bases lay in between. The germline V gene has CDR1 SGHDT and CDR2 YYEEEE. This CDR3 reads CASSLTGFYTSGNTIYF. CDR3 DNA sequence: TGTGCCAGCAGCTTAACAGGGTTCTATACCTCTGGAAACACCATATATTTT.

The chain recombines TRBV5-6 with TRBJ1-1; TRBD1 matches 7 bases. The CDR3 is 13 residues long. The V and J ends lost 2 bases and 7 bases, in that order; junction bases with no gene match: 5. In germline, CDR1 is SGHDT, CDR2 YYEEEE. CDR3 sequence: CASSLGTVLEAFF. The CDR3 DNA sequence: TGTGCCAGCAGCTTAGGGACAGTACTTGAAGCTTTCTTT.

The chain carries TRBV29-1 and TRBJ1-1, with TRBD1 matching over 8 bases. This CDR3 spans 14 amino acids. Germline CDR1 reads SQVTM; CDR2 reads ANQGSEA. V lost 6 bases, J lost 4 bases, and 10 bases stayed unmatched. As DNA, the CDR3 is TGCAGCGTCACCAGGGGGCTGGGTATCACTGAAGCTTTCTTT. Translation: CSVTRGLGITEAFF.